The 11 T cell receptor beta chains given below trace back to one sample, sequenced in a study of post-analysis software for immune sequencing data. Unique molecular identifiers featured in each of the TCR beta cDNA libraries. Via MiXCR, TCRdb re-called the PCR reads, giving one row per CDR3 protein. Of roughly 200,000 distinct CDR3 sequences in the sample, around 30% were seen once. General study points: The five TRBV segments detected at higher frequency in patients than in controls included TRBV5-6, TRBV5-1 and TRBV20-1.

These TCRs are of unknown antigen specificity. Sequencing was carried out using blood. The receptors derive from a girl under 18 with multiple sclerosis.

On this clonotype: This may be a read error, as it is one base from a much larger clone. This chain links TRBV20-1 with TRBJ2-5; D is undetermined. The DNA end lines up better with TRBJ2-7; the J call may be wrong. The CDR3 consists of 11 residues. Germline values: CDR1 DFQATT, CDR2 SNEGSKA (reference sequence). The CDR3 DNA reads TGCAGGGCTAGACAACCCTACGAGCAGTACTTC. Amino acids: CRARQPYEQYF.

The chain uses TRBV20-1 and TRBJ1-5, with D unclear. The germline V gene encodes CDR1 DFQATT and CDR2 SNEGSKA (reference sequence). V lost 0 bases and J 6 bases, leaving 15 bases between the germline ends. This CDR3 contains 15 residues. This CDR3 reads CSARDWRRVGQPQHF. The DNA of the CDR3 is TGCAGTGCTAGAGATTGGCGGAGGGTCGGTCAGCCCCAGCATTTT.

This clonotype came up a few times. This chain joins TRBV18 and TRBJ1-6, with TRBD1 matching over 9 bases. Germline loops: CDR1 KGHSH, CDR2 LQKENI. The V segment lost 1 base and the J segment 7 bases; nucleotides outside the gene matches: 2. This CDR3 spans 15 amino acids. The CDR3 sequence is CASSPRTGENSPLHF. The DNA for the CDR3 is TGTGCCAGCTCACCACGGACAGGGGAAAATTCACCCCTCCACTTT.

Ten or more counts support this clonotype. This sequence joins TRBV15 and TRBJ2-7; D not resolved. This CDR3 has 13 residues. Germline-derived CDR1 and CDR2 are LNHNV and YYDKDF (reference sequence). Trimming took 6 bases from V and 2 from J, leaving 11 bases between them. The CDR3 DNA is TGTGCCACCAGTAGACTCTTAGCCTACGAGCAGTACTTC. Protein sequence: CATSRLLAYEQYF.

This clonotype was detected many times. This chain connects TRBV28 to TRBJ2-1; TRBD1 matches 9 bases. Germline assignment: CDR1 MDHEN and CDR2 SYDVKM. The trim removed 8 bases at V and 5 bases at J, leaving 4 bases unmatched. The CDR3 covers 13 residues. The CDR3: CASGRTGDNEQFF. Here the CDR3 DNA reads TGTGCCAGCGGGAGGACAGGGGACAATGAGCAGTTCTTC.

This clonotype was seen only a few times. The chain joins TRBV7-3 to TRBJ2-3, with 11 bases matching TRBD2. CDR1 and CDR2 (germline): SGHTA, FQGTGA. Trimming removed 5 bases from V and 1 base from J; junction bases left unmatched: 2. There are 15 residues in the CDR3. CDR3 sequence: CASSSSGGGTDTQYF. For the CDR3, the DNA is TGTGCCAGCAGCAGTAGCGGGGGGGGCACAGATACGCAGTATTTT.

The chain has TRBV3-1 and TRBJ2-3, with D hard to call. Germline assignment: CDR1 LGHDT and CDR2 YNNKEL (reference sequence). The CDR3 extends over 15 amino acids. The V end lost 4 bases, the J end lost 2 bases, and 13 bases lay between the germline ends. CDR3 sequence: CASSPLESYTDTQYF. In DNA form, the CDR3 reads TGTGCCAGCAGCCCTCTAGAGTCTTACACAGATACGCAGTATTTT.

Only a few counts were recorded for this clonotype. The V gene is TRBV7-9, the J gene TRBJ2-7; 7 bases map to TRBD1. With 4 bases clipped from V and 2 bases from J, the junction kept 5 bases outside the gene matches. The length of the CDR3 is 14 residues. Germline V lookup: CDR1 SEHNR, CDR2 FQNEAQ (reference sequence). DNA for the CDR3: TGTGCCAGCAGCTATCGACAGGGACCCTACGAGCAGTACTTC. Amino acids: CASSYRQGPYEQYF.

The CDR3 region is CASSPPTSGRGELFF. The DNA for the CDR3 is TGTGCCAGCAGTCCCCCGACTAGCGGGAGGGGGGAGCTGTTTTTT. This chain joins TRBV28 and TRBJ2-2; 13 bases agree with TRBD2. Germline values: CDR1 MDHEN, CDR2 SYDVKM. The CDR3 sequence is 15 residues long. Trimming took 5 bases from V and 8 from J; bases not matched to a gene: 5.

Details on this clonotype: A much larger clone lies a single base off, so this may be a read error. This chain connects TRBV28 to TRBJ2-7; no clear D gene. There are 12 residues in the CDR3. V was trimmed by 2 bases and J by 7 bases, leaving 9 bases between them. Germline V gene data show CDR1 as MDHEN and CDR2 as SYDVKM. CDR3 nucleotides: TGTGCCAGCAGTTTAAATCACAATGAGCAGTACTTC. It codes for CASSLNHNEQYF.

This clonotype has at least ten counts. J is TRBJ2-7 and V is TRBV20-1; D is perhaps TRBD1 (6 bases). V shed 4 bases and J shed 2 bases, with 15 bases lying between them. In germline, CDR1 is DFQATT, CDR2 SNEGSKA (reference sequence). The CDR3 has 14 residues. CDR3 region: CSATPRDKAYEQYF. CDR3 bases: TGCAGTGCTACCCCCCGGGACAAAGCCTACGAGCAGTACTTC.